This T cell receptor (beta chain) appears in the sequencing data of a study of T cell repertoires in cytomegalovirus infection. As regards this clonotype: Its antigen is unknown.

The CDR3 sequence is 15 residues long. The V end lost 1 base, the J end lost 7 bases, and 13 bases lay between the germline ends. CDR1 is SEHNR, CDR2 FQNEAQ, per germline (reference sequence). MiXCR was run by TCRdb on the reads, yielding one entry per CDR3 protein. This repertoire shows about 220,000 distinct CDR3 sequences, around 35% found once; its top ten account for approximately 59%. The sample was CD8+ T cells from cultured PBMCs, taken from culture after CMV antigen stimulation. The clonotype originates from a human donor in good health (CMV status not recorded). Some clones in this sample may be carry-over from other donors' samples. The chain combines TRBV7-9 with TRBJ1-4; D gene uncertain. This chain's CDR3 is CASSLGSEESEKLFF. Written as DNA, the CDR3 is TGTGCCAGCAGCTTAGGGTCGGAAGAGAGTGAAAAACTGTTTTTT.